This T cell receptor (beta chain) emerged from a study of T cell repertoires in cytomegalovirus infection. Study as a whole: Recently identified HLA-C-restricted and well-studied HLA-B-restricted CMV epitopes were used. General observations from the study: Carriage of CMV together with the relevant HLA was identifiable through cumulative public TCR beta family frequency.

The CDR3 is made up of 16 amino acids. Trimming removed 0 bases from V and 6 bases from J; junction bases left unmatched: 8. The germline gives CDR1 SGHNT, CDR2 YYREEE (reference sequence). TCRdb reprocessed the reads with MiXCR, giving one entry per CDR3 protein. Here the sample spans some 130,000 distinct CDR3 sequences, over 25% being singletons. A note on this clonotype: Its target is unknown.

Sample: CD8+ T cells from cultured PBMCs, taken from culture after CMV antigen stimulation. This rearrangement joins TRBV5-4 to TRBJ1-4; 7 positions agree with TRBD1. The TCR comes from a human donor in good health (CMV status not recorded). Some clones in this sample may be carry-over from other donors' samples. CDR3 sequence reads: CASSLVAGDSDEKLFF. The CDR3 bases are TGTGCCAGCAGCTTGGTGGCAGGGGACAGCGATGAAAAACTGTTTTTT.